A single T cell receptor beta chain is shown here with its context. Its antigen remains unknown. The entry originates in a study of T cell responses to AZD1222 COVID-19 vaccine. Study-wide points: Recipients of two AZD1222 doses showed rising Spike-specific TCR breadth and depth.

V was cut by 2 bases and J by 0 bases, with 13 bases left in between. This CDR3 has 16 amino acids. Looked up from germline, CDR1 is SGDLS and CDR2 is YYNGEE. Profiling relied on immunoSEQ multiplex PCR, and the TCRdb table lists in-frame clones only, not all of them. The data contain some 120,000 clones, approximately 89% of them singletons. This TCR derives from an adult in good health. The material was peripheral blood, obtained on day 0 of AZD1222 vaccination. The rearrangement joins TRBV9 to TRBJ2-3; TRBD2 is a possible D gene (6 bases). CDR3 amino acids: CASSVRASVSTDTQYF. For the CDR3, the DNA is TGTGCCAGCAGCGTCCGGGCTAGCGTTAGCACAGATACGCAGTATTTT.